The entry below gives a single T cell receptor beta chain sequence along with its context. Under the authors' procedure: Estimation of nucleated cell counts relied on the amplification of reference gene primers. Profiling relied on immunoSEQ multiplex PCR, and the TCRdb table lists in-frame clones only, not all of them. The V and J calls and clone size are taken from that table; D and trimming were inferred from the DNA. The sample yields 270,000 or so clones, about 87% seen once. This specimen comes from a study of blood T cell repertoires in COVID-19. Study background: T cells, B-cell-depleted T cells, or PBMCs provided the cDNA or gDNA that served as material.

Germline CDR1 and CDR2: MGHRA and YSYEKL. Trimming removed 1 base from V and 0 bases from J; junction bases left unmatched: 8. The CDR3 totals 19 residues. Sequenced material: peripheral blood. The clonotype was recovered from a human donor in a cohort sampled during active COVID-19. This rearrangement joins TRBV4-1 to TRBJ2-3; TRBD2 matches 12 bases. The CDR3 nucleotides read TGCGCCAGCAGCCAAGTAGCGCTAGCGGGGGGGCTTAGCACAGATACGCAGTATTTT. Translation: CASSQVALAGGLSTDTQYF.